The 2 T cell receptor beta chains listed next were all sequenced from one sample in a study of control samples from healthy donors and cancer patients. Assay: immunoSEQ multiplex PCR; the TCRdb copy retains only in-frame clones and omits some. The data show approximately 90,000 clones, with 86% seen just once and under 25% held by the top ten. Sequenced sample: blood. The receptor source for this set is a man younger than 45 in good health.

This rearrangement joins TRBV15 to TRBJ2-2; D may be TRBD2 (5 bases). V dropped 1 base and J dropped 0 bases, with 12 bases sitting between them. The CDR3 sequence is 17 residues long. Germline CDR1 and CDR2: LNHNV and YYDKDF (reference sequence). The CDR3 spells CATSRAEAAANTGELFF. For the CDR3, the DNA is TGTGCCACCAGCAGAGCAGAAGCGGCCGCGAACACCGGGGAGCTGTTTTTT.

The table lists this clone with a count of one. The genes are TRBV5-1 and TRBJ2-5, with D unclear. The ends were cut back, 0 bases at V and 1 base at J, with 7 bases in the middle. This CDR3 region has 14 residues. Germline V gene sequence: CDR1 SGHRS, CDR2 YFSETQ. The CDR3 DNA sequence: TGCGCCAGCAGCTTGGGCCAGGTCCAAGAGACCCAGTACTTC. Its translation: CASSLGQVQETQYF. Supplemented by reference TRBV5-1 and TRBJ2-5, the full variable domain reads KAGVTQTPRYLIKTRGQQVTLSCSPISGHRSVSWYQQTPGQGLQFLFEYFSETQRNKGNFPGRFSGRQFSNSRSEMNVSTLELGDSALYLCASSLGQVQETQYFGPGTRLLVL.